What follows are 32 T cell receptor beta chains derived from one specimen sequenced in a study of cytomegalovirus exposure and HLA in healthy donors. The PCR was carried out with 60 Vbeta primers and 13 Jbeta primers. Using immunoSEQ multiplex PCR, the repertoire was profiled, and TCRdb retains in-frame clones only, with some absent. Of under 150,000 clones in the sample, 65% to 85% were seen once. The sequencing sample was made of PBMCs. The receptors here all came from a woman between 35 and 50 years old in good health and CMV-seropositive.

The V call is TRBV28, the J call TRBJ1-1; tentatively, D is TRBD1 (6 bases). The V end was cut by 7 bases, the J end by 7 bases, with 13 bases between. The CDR3 runs to 12 residues. Germline values: CDR1 MDHEN, CDR2 SYDVKM. The CDR3 bases are TGTGCCAGCACCCGCCAGGGGATTGAAGCTTTCTTT. Its translation: CASTRQGIEAFF.

J is TRBJ2-1 and V is TRBV12-5; D is unclear. The CDR3 is 15 amino acids. Deletions cut 0 bases from V and 1 base from J, with 7 bases between. The germline V gene has CDR1 LGHNT and CDR2 FRNRAP. The CDR3 loop is CASGLVTGSYNEQFF. Here the CDR3 DNA reads TGTGCTAGTGGTTTGGTGACTGGGTCCTACAATGAGCAGTTCTTC.

The V call is TRBV28, the J call TRBJ1-5; 8 nucleotides align to TRBD1. The CDR3 loop spans 16 amino acids. V was clipped by 3 bases and J by 6 bases; unmatched bases: 10. Germline assignment: CDR1 MDHEN and CDR2 SYDVKM. Written as DNA, the CDR3 is TGTGCCAGCAGTTTCCTGGACAGGGCCGGGGGTCAGCCCCAGCATTTT. This sequence encodes CASSFLDRAGGQPQHF.

This clone was observed once. The chain carries TRBV10-3 and TRBJ1-2, with a tentative D call TRBD1 (5 bases). This CDR3 is 12 amino acids long. Germline assignment: CDR1 ENHRY and CDR2 SYGVKD. V was shortened by 7 bases and J by 8 bases, with 14 bases between the two germline ends. The CDR3 region has the DNA TGTGCCATCAATGCGGGAAGGGACGGCTACACCTTC. It codes for CAINAGRDGYTF.

The table lists this clone with a few counts. This sequence joins TRBV19 and TRBJ1-1; the D is unclear. Trimming shortened V by 1 base and J by 4 bases, and 7 bases separated the two germline ends. This CDR3 region has 13 residues. The germline CDR1 and CDR2 sequences are LNHDA and SQIVND (reference sequence). CDR3 nucleotide sequence: TGTGCCAGTAGTATAGCCAGATCCACTGAAGCTTTCTTT. It specifies CASSIARSTEAFF.

The chain has TRBV11-2 and TRBJ1-3; 11 nucleotides agree with TRBD1. Germline CDR1 and CDR2: SGHAT and FQNNGV. CDR3 length equals 17 residues. V lost 6 bases, J lost 1 base, and 8 bases stayed unmatched. In nucleotides, the CDR3 is TGTGCCAGCAGAAGGGGGACAGGGGGAAGGTCTGGAAACACCATATATTTT. This translates into CASRRGTGGRSGNTIYF.

Of note for this clone: A junction boundary mismatches the germline segment, possibly from a read error. The rearrangement joins TRBV6-5 to TRBJ1-1, with D possibly TRBD1 on 6 matching bases. In germline, CDR1 is MNHEY, CDR2 SVGAGI. There are 14 residues in the CDR3. The DNA of the CDR3 is TGTGCCAGCAGCATCCTAACAGGGAACGCTGAAGCTTTCTTT. Translating it yields CASSILTGNAEAFF.

The chain joins TRBV7-8 to TRBJ2-7; 12 nucleotides match TRBD2. This CDR3 spans 16 amino acids. V was pared by 5 bases and J by 1 base, with 6 bases of the junction left unmatched. Germline V lookup: CDR1 SGHVS, CDR2 FQNEAQ. This CDR3 reads CASSTQLAGGSYEQYF. The CDR3 region has the DNA TGTGCCAGCAGCACACAACTAGCGGGGGGTTCCTACGAGCAGTACTTC.

This clone was seen a handful of times. V usage is TRBV6-5 and J usage is TRBJ2-7; D is perhaps TRBD1 (6 bases). The CDR3 sequence is 13 residues long. V was trimmed by 6 bases and J by 2 bases, leaving 11 bases between them. Germline CDR1 MNHEY, CDR2 SVGAGI. CDR3 coding DNA: TGTGCCAGCAGGCGACAGGAGACCTACGAGCAGTACTTC. Translated, it gives CASRRQETYEQYF.

The chain links TRBV5-1 to TRBJ1-1, with D perhaps TRBD1 (5 bases). V lost 0 bases and J 3 bases, leaving 9 bases between the germline ends. CDR1 is SGHRS, CDR2 YFSETQ, per germline. The CDR3 consists of 14 residues. The CDR3 DNA reads as TGCGCCAGCAGCTTGGGGGGAGGGGACACTGAAGCTTTCTTT. It yields the protein CASSLGGGDTEAFF. Full variable domain (rest looked up from reference TRBV5-1 and TRBJ1-1): KAGVTQTPRYLIKTRGQQVTLSCSPISGHRSVSWYQQTPGQGLQFLFEYFSETQRNKGNFPGRFSGRQFSNSRSEMNVSTLELGDSALYLCASSLGGGDTEAFFGQGTRLTVV.

This clone has a handful of counts. The chain employs TRBV15 and TRBJ1-4; no clear D. CDR3 length: 11 residues. V was shortened by 0 bases and J by 11 bases, with 4 bases between the two germline ends. Germline V gene data show CDR1 as LNHNV and CDR2 as YYDKDF (reference sequence). The CDR3 nucleotides read TGTGCCACCAGCAGAGACGGGAAACTGTTTTTT. Its protein product is CATSRDGKLFF.

This clone was detected only a few times. The chain recombines TRBV6-5 with TRBJ1-6; the D gene is possibly TRBD1 (5 bases). Germline V gene sequence: CDR1 MNHEY, CDR2 SVGAGI. The V gene lost 7 bases and the J gene lost 3 bases, with 13 bases spanning the gap. This CDR3 contains 15 residues. The DNA of the CDR3 is TGTGCCAGCAAGCAACAGGCCCTCTATAATTCACCCCTCCACTTT. This gives the protein CASKQQALYNSPLHF.

The chain recombines TRBV10-2 with TRBJ2-3; 12 bases agree with TRBD2. The germline gives CDR1 WSHSY, CDR2 SAAADI. V shed 4 bases, J shed 2 bases, and the junction held 7 bases outside the gene matches. The CDR3 covers 17 residues. As DNA, the CDR3 is TGCGCCAGCAGTGGTCTAGCGGGGGGGCTCTTCACAGATACGCAGTATTTT. Amino acid sequence: CASSGLAGGLFTDTQYF.

This chain links TRBV28 with TRBJ2-1, with D perhaps TRBD2 (7 bases). Trimming left V 10 bases short and J 3 bases short, with 16 bases between. Germline V gene data show CDR1 as MDHEN and CDR2 as SYDVKM. The CDR3 runs 14 residues. Here the CDR3 reads CATGGASRYNEQFF. Here the CDR3 DNA reads TGTGCCACTGGGGGGGCTAGCCGCTACAATGAGCAGTTCTTC.

This chain joins TRBV28 and TRBJ2-7, with a tentative D call TRBD2 (6 bases). The CDR3 is 12 amino acids. Germline CDR1 is MDHEN and CDR2 is SYDVKM. The ends were cut back, 7 bases at V and 6 bases at J, with 13 bases in the middle. CDR3 loop: CASTLGGLEQYF. CDR3 DNA sequence: TGTGCCAGCACCCTGGGGGGACTCGAGCAGTACTTC.

In the case of this clone: Other DNA sequences of this sample code for an identical CDR3. The V gene is TRBV9, the J gene TRBJ1-1, with 11 bases fitting TRBD1. The CDR3 consists of 14 residues. V trimming: 1 base; J trimming: 5 bases; junction bases outside the gene matches: 1. Germline assignment: CDR1 SGDLS and CDR2 YYNGEE. The CDR3 sequence is CASSVWDRGTEAFF. The DNA for the CDR3 is TGTGCCAGCAGCGTATGGGACAGGGGGACTGAAGCTTTCTTT.

The chain couples TRBV30 to TRBJ1-5, with TRBD1 as a possible D gene (6 bases). Trimming left V 0 bases short and J 6 bases short, with 12 bases between. This CDR3 is 14 amino acids long. CDR1 and CDR2 (germline): GTSNPN, SVGIG (reference sequence). CDR3 coding DNA: TGTGCCTGGAGTGTACTGGGGGCGCGTCAGCCCCAGCATTTT. Translation: CAWSVLGARQPQHF. The entire variable domain, with the rest obtained from reference TRBV30 and TRBJ1-5, is as follows: SQTIHQWPATLVQPVGSPLSLECTVEGTSNPNLYWYRQAAGRGLQLLFYSVGIGQISSEVPQNLSASRPQDRQFILSSKKLLLSDSGFYLCAWSVLGARQPQHFGDGTRLSIL.

The CDR3 bases are TGTGCCAGCAGCTCAACGATACAGGGGGAAGAAAATGGCTACACCTTC. This codes for CASSSTIQGEENGYTF. V and J are TRBV5-5 and TRBJ1-2; 8 bases match TRBD1. Germline V gives CDR1 SGHKS, CDR2 YYEKEE (reference sequence). The trim removed 3 bases at V and 6 bases at J, leaving 13 bases unmatched. This CDR3 is built from 16 residues.

Written as DNA, the CDR3 is TGTGCCAGCTCGCCCAGGGGTCTCTACGAGCAGTACTTC. Protein product: CASSPRGLYEQYF. The chain has TRBV18 and TRBJ2-7, with a tentative D call TRBD1 (6 bases). V was cut by 6 bases and J by 3 bases, with 12 bases left in between. Germline-derived CDR1 and CDR2 are KGHSH and LQKENI. The CDR3 covers 13 residues.

The V and J genes are TRBV6-5 and TRBJ2-7; possibly TRBD2 for D (5 bases). Germline V gene lookup returns CDR1 MNHEY and CDR2 SVGAGI. CDR3 size: 14 residues. V gave up 6 bases and J gave up 3 bases, with 15 bases separating them. The CDR3 DNA reads TGTGCCAGCAGCTTGTCCGGGATCAACTACGAGCAGTACTTC. Translation: CASSLSGINYEQYF.

Note on this clone: A read error may produce the germline difference seen at one junction end. CDR3 nucleotides: TGTTCCAGCAGCCTTCAGGGCAATCAGCCCCAGCATTTT. Protein: CSSSLQGNQPQHF. V and J are TRBV7-9 and TRBJ1-5; no definite D call. The CDR3 runs 13 residues. CDR1 and CDR2 (germline): SEHNR, FQNEAQ (reference sequence).

The chain employs TRBV5-1 and TRBJ2-5, with 7 positions matching TRBD2. The J call may not be correct, given that the DNA end is closer to TRBJ2-7. The germline V gene encodes CDR1 SGHRS and CDR2 YFSETQ. This CDR3 comprises 14 residues. The CDR3, as DNA: TGCGCCAGCAGGCCCCGGGAGGTCTCCTACGAGCAGTACTTC. It yields the protein CASRPREVSYEQYF.

This chain connects TRBV7-2 to TRBJ1-5, with D hard to call. Germline CDR1 is SGHTA and CDR2 is FQGNSA. This CDR3 spans 15 amino acids. With 2 bases removed from V and 4 bases from J, the gap between germline ends came to 12 bases. The CDR3 protein is CASSLREGLNQPQHF. DNA of the CDR3: TGTGCCAGCAGCTTACGGGAGGGCCTTAATCAGCCCCAGCATTTT.

Only one count was recorded for this clone. CDR3 coding DNA: TGTGCCAGCAGCCCGCGCCTGGGGCGCCAAGAGACCCAGTACTTC. Amino acids: CASSPRLGRQETQYF. The chain joins TRBV5-6 to TRBJ2-5; a weak D match, TRBD1 (5 bases). The germline CDR1 and CDR2 sequences are SGHDT and YYEEEE. The V and J ends lost 4 bases and 1 base respectively, with 14 bases between them. The CDR3 runs 15 residues.

This clone was detected a few times. The chain combines TRBV7-6 with TRBJ2-3, with 9 bases that match TRBD1. Germline CDR1 is SGHVS and CDR2 is FNYEAQ. J lost 3 bases, V lost 3 bases, and 4 bases had no gene match. CDR3 length: 15 residues. DNA of the CDR3: TGTGCCAGCAGCTTCTCGGGACAGGGAACAGATACGCAGTATTTT. Translated, it gives CASSFSGQGTDTQYF.

A single count supports this clone. The chain uses TRBV7-8 and TRBJ2-7; D might be TRBD2 (6 bases). The CDR3 has 13 amino acids. V lost 8 bases and J 4 bases, leaving 15 bases between the germline ends. Germline CDR1 and CDR2: SGHVS and FQNEAQ. CDR3 sequence reads: CASGTRGSYEQYF. For the CDR3, the DNA is TGTGCCAGCGGAACGCGGGGCTCTTACGAGCAGTACTTC.

CDR3 sequence: CASSYYQGRDRGYTF. The CDR3 DNA follows: TGTGCCAGCAGCTACTACCAGGGGAGGGATCGCGGCTACACCTTC. The chain combines TRBV7-9 with TRBJ1-2; D might be TRBD1 (6 bases). The CDR3 length is 15 residues. Germline V gene sequence: CDR1 SEHNR, CDR2 FQNEAQ (reference sequence). Trimming removed 4 bases at V and 8 bases at J, with 20 bases between.

The V and J genes are TRBV13 and TRBJ2-7; D possibly corresponds to TRBD1 (6 bases). Trimming removed 5 bases at V and 6 bases at J, with 14 bases between. This CDR3 spans 13 amino acids. CDR1 and CDR2 from the germline V gene are PRHDT and FYEKMQ (reference sequence). CDR3 region: CASSPGQSGEQYF. Written as DNA, the CDR3 is TGTGCCAGCAGCCCCGGACAGTCCGGCGAGCAGTACTTC.

The CDR3 protein is CASSQDTLQGSSPLHF. The DNA of the CDR3 is TGTGCCAGCAGCCAAGATACGTTACAGGGGAGTTCACCCCTCCACTTT. The chain links TRBV4-2 to TRBJ1-6; 7 bases agree with TRBD1. Trimming took 0 bases from V and 9 from J; bases not matched to a gene: 8. The CDR3 extends over 16 amino acids. Per germline, CDR1 LGHNA and CDR2 YNFKEQ.

The rearrangement uses TRBV28 and TRBJ1-2, with 7 positions matching TRBD1. V shed 7 bases, J shed 8 bases, and the junction held 7 bases outside the gene matches. Germline-derived CDR1 and CDR2 are MDHEN and SYDVKM. This CDR3 has 12 amino acids. Here the CDR3 DNA reads TGTGCCAGCACAGACAGGGTAGAGGGCTACACCTTC. It codes for CASTDRVEGYTF.

This clone is a singleton in its sample. This chain joins TRBV2 and TRBJ1-4; 8 positions match TRBD1. The CDR3 sequence is 13 residues long. Unmatched junction bases numbered 1, after V lost 2 bases and J lost 8 bases. Per germline, CDR1 SNHLY and CDR2 FYNNEI. This CDR3 reads CASSETGGEKLFF. The CDR3 region has the DNA TGTGCCAGCAGTGAAACAGGGGGAGAAAAACTGTTTTTT.

This clone is a singleton in its sample. This chain joins TRBV21-1 and TRBJ1-5; the table calls TRBD1, which could not be checked here. TRBV21-1 is designated a pseudogene. CDR3 size: 17 residues. CDR3 amino acids: CASSQTGGSFSNQPQHF. In DNA form, the CDR3 reads TGTGCCAGCAGTCAGACAGGGGGCAGTTTCAGCAATCAGCCCCAGCATTTT.